This T cell receptor (beta chain) emerged from a study of control samples from healthy donors and cancer patients. Assay used: immunoSEQ multiplex PCR; TCRdb lists only in-frame clones, some missing. The sample has fewer than 200,000 clones, about 91% seen once; the top ten hold approximately 4.9%. Germline V CDR1 and CDR2: MDHEN, SYDVKM. The CDR3 is 15 residues long. V lost 5 bases and J lost 4; bases outside the gene matches: 5. This chain joins TRBV28 and TRBJ2-6; 7 positions match TRBD1. This TCR derives from a woman in her twenties or thirties in good health. The sample taken for sequencing was blood. The CDR3 DNA sequence: TGTGCCAGCAGTCTGACAGGGTCCGGGGCCAACGTCCTGACTTTC. It yields the protein CASSLTGSGANVLTF.